One TCR beta chain is described in this entry. What it binds is unknown. This entry belongs to a study of CD8 T cells in ankylosing spondylitis. General observations from the study: What appeared characteristic of ankylosing spondylitis blood was a TCR beta motif of fewer than ten highly homologous variants. Reportedly, significant enrichment of disease-linked clones occurred in matched ankylosing spondylitis synovial fluid.

TCRdb re-called the 5' RACE reads through MiXCR, storing one row per CDR3 protein. In the table there are roughly 450,000 distinct CDR3 sequences, about 25% of which are singletons. Germline lookup yields CDR1 MNHEY and CDR2 SMNVEV (reference sequence). This CDR3 region has 14 residues. V was pared by 1 base and J by 5 bases, with 11 bases between. The sequence came from a male donor with ankylosing spondylitis. Sequencing was performed on blood, either unsorted or a sorted T cell fraction (not recorded which). The gene calls are TRBV27 and TRBJ1-1; D might be TRBD1 (6 bases). CDR3 bases: TGTGCCAGCAGTTTATACAGGAGGGGGACTGAAGCTTTCTTT. Its translation is CASSLYRRGTEAFF.